Sequencing of this T cell receptor beta chain was carried out in a study of technical replicates of blood from several donors. CDR1 MGHRA and CDR2 YSYEKL come from the germline V gene. V lost 0 bases to trimming and J lost 3 bases, with 20 bases between them. The CDR3 is 18 amino acids. Using immunoSEQ multiplex PCR, the repertoire was profiled, and TCRdb retains in-frame clones only, with some absent. Of around 90,000 clones listed, over 90% are singletons. The clonotype was recovered from a human donor in good health. This chain uses TRBV4-1 with TRBJ2-5, with a possible D match to TRBD2 (5 bases). The sample comprised T cells isolated from PBMCs. CDR3 sequence: CASSQEELAPPDKETQYF. As DNA, the CDR3 is TGCGCCAGCAGCCAAGAGGAGCTAGCCCCTCCCGATAAAGAGACCCAGTACTTC.